This T cell receptor beta chain came from a study of early T cells in non-severe SARS-CoV-2 infection. Study-wide findings and caveats: Using VDJdb, the matching emphasized anti-spike CD8 responses while missing private and CD4 specificities.

Molecules of cDNA were individually given unique molecular identifiers that were attached to them. Each CDR3 protein gets one entry after TCRdb re-called the 5' RACE reads with MiXCR. The sample has tens of thousands of distinct CDR3 sequences; 12% are singletons. The germline V gene encodes CDR1 SEHNR and CDR2 FQNEAQ (reference sequence). This CDR3 is 13 amino acids long. The V gene lost 4 bases and the J gene lost 6 bases, with 10 bases spanning the gap. In this sample, this clonotype turned up a few times. Its specificity is unknown. The rearrangement links TRBV7-9 to TRBJ2-1; the D gene is possibly TRBD1 (5 bases). This TCR was sampled from an adult who was a healthcare worker with PCR-confirmed SARS-CoV-2 infection or an uninfected control (not recorded which). Sequencing input: whole blood. CDR3: CASSSGLPNEQFF. In nucleotides, the CDR3 is TGTGCCAGCAGCTCAGGGTTACCCAATGAGCAGTTCTTC.